This T cell receptor (beta chain) was found in a study of blood T cell repertoires in COVID-19. Those enrolled, adults aged about 18 to 89 years, came from 24 US areas. Method: immunoSEQ multiplex PCR; TCRdb's copy keeps in-frame clones and lacks some. The profile shows about 200,000 clones, roughly four fifths of them singletons. The V gene lost 2 bases and the J gene lost 2 bases, with 10 bases spanning the gap. The CDR3 runs 15 residues. The germline V gene encodes CDR1 MDHEN and CDR2 SYDVKM. Sequencing was performed on PBMCs or T cells enriched from blood (not recorded which). The receptor's source is a middle-aged man who had recovered from COVID-19. The gene calls are TRBV28 and TRBJ1-5; no clear D. The CDR3 coding sequence is TGTGCCAGCAGTTTAAGCCACGGGGGCAATCAGCCCCAGCATTTT. As protein: CASSLSHGGNQPQHF.